This T cell receptor beta chain was documented in a study of T cells in Graves' hyperthyroidism and ophthalmopathy. The wider study: Prior to any treatment, at the point of initial diagnosis, peripheral blood was collected. Study results and caveats: Clonotypes that were expanded in thyroid above 0.001 mostly appeared in blood too.

Inclusion characteristics of ophthalmopathy patients comprised a Clinical Activity Score of at least 3, a NOSPECS grade of at least 4, and duration under 3 months. Uncontrolled infection, other autoimmune disease, pregnancy and lactation each barred patients from inclusion. This clonotype has at least ten counts. What it binds is unknown. It was RNA transcripts that yielded the amplified TCR beta CDR3 regions. RT-PCR in the first round (using the HTBI primer set) targeted the TCR CDR3. TCRdb passed the multiplex PCR reads through MiXCR, listing each CDR3 protein once. In the table there are about 300,000 distinct CDR3 sequences, roughly a fifth of which are singletons. Germline V CDR1 and CDR2: GTSNPN, SVGIG (reference sequence). V dropped 3 bases and J dropped 5 bases, with 19 bases sitting between them. The length of the CDR3 is 15 residues.

This clonotype originated in a middle-aged man with Graves' ophthalmopathy. Material for sequencing was blood. The rearrangement uses TRBV30 and TRBJ1-2; weak D call: TRBD1 (6 bases). In nucleotides, the CDR3 is TGTGCCTGGAGGGCACAGGGTGGAAGCGGTTATGGCTACACCTTC. It encodes CAWRAQGGSGYGYTF.